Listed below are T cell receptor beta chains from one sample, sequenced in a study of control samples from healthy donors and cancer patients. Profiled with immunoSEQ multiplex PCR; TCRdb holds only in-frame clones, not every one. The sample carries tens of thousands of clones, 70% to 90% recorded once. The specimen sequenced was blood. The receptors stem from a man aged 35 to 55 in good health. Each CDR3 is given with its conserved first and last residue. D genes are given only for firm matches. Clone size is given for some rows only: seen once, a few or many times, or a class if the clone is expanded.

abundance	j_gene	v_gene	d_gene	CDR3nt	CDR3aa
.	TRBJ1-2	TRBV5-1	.	TGCGCCAGCAGCCCTCAGCCTTCTAACTATGGCTACACCTTC	CASSPQPSNYGYTF
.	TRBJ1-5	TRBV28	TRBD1	TGTGCCAGCAGTTGGGGACAGTGGAGCAATCAGCCCCAGCATTTT	CASSWGQWSNQPQHF
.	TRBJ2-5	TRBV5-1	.	TGCGCCAGCAGCTTTGGCAGCAACGTCCAAGAGACCCAGTACTTC	CASSFGSNVQETQYF
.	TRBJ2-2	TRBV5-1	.	TGCGCCAGCGGAGGCAGGGTGGGCGACACCGGGGAGCTGTTTTTT	CASGGRVGDTGELFF
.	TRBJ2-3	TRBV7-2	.	TGTGCCAGCAGCTTAATAGAGGATACGCAGTATTTT	CASSLIEDTQYF
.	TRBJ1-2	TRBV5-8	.	TGTGCCAGCAGACCTACCCCAGATTCAGACTATGGCTACACCTTC	CASRPTPDSDYGYTF
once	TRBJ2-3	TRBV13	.	TGTGCCAGCAGCTCCCGAGGGGCCGCGACAGATACGCAGTATTTT	CASSSRGAATDTQYF
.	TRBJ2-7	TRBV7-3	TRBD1	TGTGCCAGCAGCTTAGGTACAGGGGGCACCTACGAGCAGTACTTC	CASSLGTGGTYEQYF
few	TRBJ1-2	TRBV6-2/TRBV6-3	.	TGTGCCAGCAGTCCGAGCAACCACTATGGCTACACCTTC	CASSPSNHYGYTF
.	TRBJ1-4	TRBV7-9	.	TGTGCCAGCAGCTTACCCCAGGAGAATGAAAAACTGTTTTTT	CASSLPQENEKLFF
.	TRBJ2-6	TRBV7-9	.	TGTGCCAGCTCTGGGGCCAACGTCCTGACTTTC	CASSGANVLTF
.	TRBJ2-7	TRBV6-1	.	TGTGCCAGCAGTGAATTCAGCAGGAGGTTTTCCTACGAGCAGTACTTC	CASSEFSRRFSYEQYF
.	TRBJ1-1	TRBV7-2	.	TGTGCCAGCAGCTTAGTTCAGGACACTGAAGCTTTCTTT	CASSLVQDTEAFF
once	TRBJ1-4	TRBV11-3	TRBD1	TGTGCCAGCAGCCTCACGGGACAGACTAATGAAAAACTGTTTTTT	CASSLTGQTNEKLFF
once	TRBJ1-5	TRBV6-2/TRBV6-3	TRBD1	TGTGCCAGCAGTTACAACCATCGGACAGGGTCAACTCAGCCCCAGCATTTT	CASSYNHRTGSTQPQHF
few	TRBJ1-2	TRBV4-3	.	TGCGCCAGCAGCCAAGGTACGAGGAGCGGCTACACCTTC	CASSQGTRSGYTF
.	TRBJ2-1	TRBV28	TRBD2	TGTGCCAGCAGTTTATTACTAGCGGGTGCCAATGAGCAGTTCTTC	CASSLLLAGANEQFF
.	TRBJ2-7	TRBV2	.	TGTGCCAGCAGTGATTGGGGGGGCCCGAGCTCCTACGAGCAGTACTTC	CASSDWGGPSSYEQYF
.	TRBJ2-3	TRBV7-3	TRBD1	TGTGCCAGCAGCTTAGGACAGGGAATCACAGATACGCAGTATTTT	CASSLGQGITDTQYF
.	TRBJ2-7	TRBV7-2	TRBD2	TGTGCCAGCAGCTTAGGGGGACTAGCGGGAGCCTACGAGCAGTACTTC	CASSLGGLAGAYEQYF
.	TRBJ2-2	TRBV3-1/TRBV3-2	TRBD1	TGTGCCAGCAGGCCCCAGGGGGAGAACACCGGGGAGCTGTTTTTT	CASRPQGENTGELFF
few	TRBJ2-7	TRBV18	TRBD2	TGTGCCAGCTCACTAGGCGGGAGTCTCTACGAGCAGTACTTC	CASSLGGSLYEQYF
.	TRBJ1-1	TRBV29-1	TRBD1	TGCAGCGTTGTCCGAGGGGGCTATTACACTGAAGCTTTCTTT	CSVVRGGYYTEAFF
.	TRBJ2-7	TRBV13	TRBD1	TGTGCCAGCAGCTCCATTCGACAGGGCTCCTACGAGCAGTACTTC	CASSSIRQGSYEQYF
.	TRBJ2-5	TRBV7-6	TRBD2	TGTGCCAGCAGCTTAGCCGCCCTAGCGGGACGGGAGACCCAGTACTTC	CASSLAALAGRETQYF
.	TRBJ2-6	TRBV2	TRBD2	TGTGCCAGCAAAACCTTCCGGGGGGCTGGGGCCAACGTCCTGACTTTC	CASKTFRGAGANVLTF
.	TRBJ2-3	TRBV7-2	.	TGTGCCAGCAGCCTGGCCCCCACAGATACGCAGTATTTT	CASSLAPTDTQYF
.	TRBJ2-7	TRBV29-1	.	TGCAGCGTTGTGCCCCTGGGGGCCTACGAGCAGTACTTC	CSVVPLGAYEQYF
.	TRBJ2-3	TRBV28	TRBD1	TGTGCCAGCAGTTTAAGAGACAGGGGGGCAGATACGCAGTATTTT	CASSLRDRGADTQYF
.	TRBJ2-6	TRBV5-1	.	TGCGCCAGCAGCTCAGAGTCTGGGGCCAACGTCCTGACTTTC	CASSSESGANVLTF
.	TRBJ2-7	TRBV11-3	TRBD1	TGTGCCAGCAGGAGACAGGGGACCATTTTCTACGAGCAGTACTTC	CASRRQGTIFYEQYF
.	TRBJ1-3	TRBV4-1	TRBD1	TGCGCCAGCAGCCTCATAAGGGACAGGCTAAACACCATATATTTT	CASSLIRDRLNTIYF
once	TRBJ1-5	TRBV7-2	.	TGTGCCAGCAGCTTAGCGGCAGCCAATCAGCCCCAGCATTTT	CASSLAAANQPQHF
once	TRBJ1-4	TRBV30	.	TGTGCCTGGAGTGGGACGTATACAACTAATGAAAAACTGTTTTTT	CAWSGTYTTNEKLFF
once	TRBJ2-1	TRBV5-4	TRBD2	TGTGCCAGCAGCTCCCCATTAGGGAGCGGGGGTCACAATGAGCAGTTCTTC	CASSSPLGSGGHNEQFF
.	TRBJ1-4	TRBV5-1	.	TGCGCCAGCAGCCGAGGAGCAACTAATGAAAAACTGTTTTTT	CASSRGATNEKLFF
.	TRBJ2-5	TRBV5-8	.	TGTGCCAGCAGCTTGTTTCGGCGAGAAGAGACCCAGTACTTC	CASSLFRREETQYF